This record concerns one T cell receptor (beta chain) sequence. Antigen: not known. The record originates from a study of T cells in localized non-small cell lung cancer. CDR1 and CDR2 from the germline V gene are SGHTA and FQGNSA. V was trimmed by 3 bases and J by 11 bases, leaving 13 bases between them. The CDR3 runs 12 residues. Overall study findings and caveats: Uninvolved adjacent lung showed the highest T cell clonality, exceeding tumor.

The protocol was immunoSEQ multiplex PCR, while the TCRdb copy is restricted to in-frame clones and leaves out a portion. The sample has around 100,000 clones, approximately 90% seen once. This TCR was sampled from a man aged 40 to 70 with stage I squamous cell lung carcinoma. The source was peripheral blood, collected before any cancer treatment. V is TRBV7-2 and J is TRBJ1-1, with a tentative D call TRBD1 (5 bases). The CDR3 sequence is CASSLGRVDAFF. DNA for the CDR3: TGTGCCAGCAGCTTGGGGCGGGTGGACGCTTTCTTT.